This T cell receptor (beta chain) derives from a study of blood T cell repertoires in COVID-19. This CDR3 region has 17 residues. The V gene's germline CDR1 is SGHDT and CDR2 YYEEEE. V shed 3 bases and J 5 bases; nucleotides not matched to a gene: 12. Only in-frame clones appear in the TCRdb table, and some are missing; sequencing was by immunoSEQ multiplex PCR. The sample yields roughly 93,000 clones, 80% to 90% seen once. The chain employs TRBV5-6 and TRBJ2-2; TRBD1 matches at 8 bases. The sample was peripheral blood. This receptor was taken from a man aged 45 to 65 with acute or convalescent COVID-19. The CDR3, as DNA: TGTGCCAGCAGCTCCCTCCGGGACAGGTTGGGGACCGGGGAGCTGTTTTTT. It translates to CASSSLRDRLGTGELFF.